A single T cell receptor beta chain is shown here with its context. These data are taken from a study of cytomegalovirus exposure and HLA in healthy donors. The V gene end was trimmed by 4 bases and the J gene end by 6 bases; junction bases not matched to a gene: 6. Germline CDR1 and CDR2: SGHRS and YFSETQ. This CDR3 is 14 amino acids long. The PCR had 60 Vbeta and 13 Jbeta primers. Profiling relied on immunoSEQ multiplex PCR, and the TCRdb table lists in-frame clones only, not all of them. The sample shows more than 110,000 clones, 70% to 75% of them seen only once. The specimen was PBMCs. This TCR derives from a human donor in good health. The chain links TRBV5-1 to TRBJ1-5; 8 nucleotides align to TRBD1. This CDR3 reads CASSPSGGFQPQHF. The DNA for the CDR3 is TGCGCCAGCAGCCCTTCAGGGGGCTTTCAGCCCCAGCATTTT.